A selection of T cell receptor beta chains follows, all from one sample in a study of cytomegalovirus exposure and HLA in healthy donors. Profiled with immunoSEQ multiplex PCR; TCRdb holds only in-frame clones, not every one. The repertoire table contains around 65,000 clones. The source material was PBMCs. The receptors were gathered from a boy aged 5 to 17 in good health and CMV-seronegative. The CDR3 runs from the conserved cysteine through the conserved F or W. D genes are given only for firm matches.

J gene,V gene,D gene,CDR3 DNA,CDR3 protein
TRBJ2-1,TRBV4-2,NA,TGTGCCAGCAGCCAAGAAATGCAGGTTGAGCAGTTCTTC,CASSQEMQVEQFF
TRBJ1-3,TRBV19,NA,TGTGCCAGTAATAGATTCTCTGGAAACACCATATATTTT,CASNRFSGNTIYF
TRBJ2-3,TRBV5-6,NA,TGTGCCAGCAGCTCAGGCGGGGAATTGAGCACAGATACGCAGTATTTT,CASSSGGELSTDTQYF
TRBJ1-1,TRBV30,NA,TGTGCCTGGTCACAGGGATCGGCTGAAGCTTTCTTT,CAWSQGSAEAFF
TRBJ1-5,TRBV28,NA,TGTGCCAGCACCAAGACGGGGGGCTATCAGCCCCAGCATTTT,CASTKTGGYQPQHF
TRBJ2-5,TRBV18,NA,TGTGCCAGCACTACTATGCAAGAGACCCAGTACTTC,CASTTMQETQYF
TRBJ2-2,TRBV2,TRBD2,TGTGCCAGTACCGGGACTAGCGGGGGTGCGAAGGGCACCGGGGAGCTGTTTTTT,CASTGTSGGAKGTGELFF
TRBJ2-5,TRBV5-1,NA,TGCGCCAGCAGCTTGGGGGCTGGGGAGACCCAGTACTTC,CASSLGAGETQYF
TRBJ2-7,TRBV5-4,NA,TGTGCCAGCAGCCCACCTCAGGGGTCAGACGAGCAGTACTTC,CASSPPQGSDEQYF
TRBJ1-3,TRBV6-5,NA,TGTGCCAGCAGTTACTCGAACATCCGGGACACCATATATTTT,CASSYSNIRDTIYF
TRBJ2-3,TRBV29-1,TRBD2,TGCAGCGTTGAGTCGGGAGGGTTTATCGCGGATACGCAGTATTTT,CSVESGGFIADTQYF
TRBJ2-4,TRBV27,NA,TGTGCCAGCAGTACAACCATTCCTGTTCCGGGAGTAGGGGCCAAAAACATTCAGTACTTC,CASSTTIPVPGVGAKNIQYF
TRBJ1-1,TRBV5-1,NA,TGCGCCAGCAGCAGAGAGACAGGTATGAACACTGAAGCTTTCTTT,CASSRETGMNTEAFF
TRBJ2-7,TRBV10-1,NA,TGCGCCAGCAGTGTTTCCAGGGGATCCTACGAGCAGTACTTC,CASSVSRGSYEQYF
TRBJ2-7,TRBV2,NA,TGTGCCAGCAGCCTAAACTACGAGCAGTACTTC,CASSLNYEQYF
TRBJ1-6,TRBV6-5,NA,TGTGCCAGCAGCCGACGCAGGGATTCGAGTTCACCCCTCCACTTT,CASSRRRDSSSPLHF
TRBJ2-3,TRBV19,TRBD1,TGTGCCAGTAGTATGAGACAGGGTGGCACAGATACGCAGTATTTT,CASSMRQGGTDTQYF
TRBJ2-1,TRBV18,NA,TGTGCCAGCTCACCACCTCTAGCCAGCTCCTACAATGAGCAGTTCTTC,CASSPPLASSYNEQFF
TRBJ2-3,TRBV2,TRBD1,TGTGCCAGCAGTGAGGGACAGTTCCCACCAGATACGCAGTATTTT,CASSEGQFPPDTQYF
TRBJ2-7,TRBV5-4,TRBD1,TGTGCCAGCAGCCCCGGGACAGGGGCGCCTATAAAACCCTACGAGCAGTACTTC,CASSPGTGAPIKPYEQYF
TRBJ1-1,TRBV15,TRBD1,TGTGCCACCAGCAGAGAACGCACAGGGGAGGCAGCTTTCTTT,CATSRERTGEAAFF
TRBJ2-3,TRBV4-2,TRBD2,TGTGCCAGCAGCCAACTAGCGGGGGGGGTAGATACGCAGTATTTT,CASSQLAGGVDTQYF
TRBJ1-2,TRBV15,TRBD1,TGTGCCACCAGCAGGTCCCCGACGGGGACAGGGTTTAACTATGGCTACACCTTC,CATSRSPTGTGFNYGYTF
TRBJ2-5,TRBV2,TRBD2,TGTGCCAGCAGTGTTCAAGCGGGGGGGTACCCCAAGATCCAAGAGACCCAGTACTTC,CASSVQAGGYPKIQETQYF
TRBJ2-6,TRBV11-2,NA,TGTGCCAGCAGCTTAGATGTTTTAGCCTCTGGGGCCAACGTCCTGACTTTC,CASSLDVLASGANVLTF
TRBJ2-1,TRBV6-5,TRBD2,TGTGCCAGCAGTTACTCCCCCAGCGGGAGTATTGGTGAGCAGTTCTTC,CASSYSPSGSIGEQFF
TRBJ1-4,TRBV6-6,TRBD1,TGTGCCAGCAGGACAGGGGGGGTTGAAAAACTGTTTTTT,CASRTGGVEKLFF
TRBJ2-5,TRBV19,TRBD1,TGTGCCAGTAGCCGGGACAGCTCGTTCGGGACCCAGTACTTC,CASSRDSSFGTQYF
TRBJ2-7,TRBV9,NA,TGTGCCAGCAGCGTGGAGGGAGACCCGACCGACGAGCAGTACTTC,CASSVEGDPTDEQYF
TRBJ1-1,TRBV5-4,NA,TGTGCCAGCAGCTTGCCCGACGGGTTTGAAGCTTTCTTT,CASSLPDGFEAFF
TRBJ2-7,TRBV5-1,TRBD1,TGCGCCAGCAAACCGGGACAGGGTATTTACGAGCAGTACTTC,CASKPGQGIYEQYF
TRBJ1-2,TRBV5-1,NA,TGCGCCAGCAGTCGACCGGGAGCTAACTATGGCTACACCTTC,CASSRPGANYGYTF